The source of this T cell receptor beta chain is a study of OX40 agonist ivuxolimab in advanced cancers. Germline V CDR1 and CDR2: SGHNT, YYREEE (reference sequence). The CDR3 totals 15 residues. The junction had 4 bases not matched to a gene; V was cut back by 0 bases and J by 4 bases. Using immunoSEQ multiplex PCR, the repertoire was profiled, and TCRdb retains in-frame clones only, with some absent. The sample holds tens of thousands of clones, roughly 86% seen once. The sequences come from CD4+ or CD8+ T cells sorted from blood, collected in a trial of the OX40 agonist ivuxolimab. The chain recombines TRBV5-4 with TRBJ1-2; 9 nucleotides align to TRBD1. The clonotype was recovered from an adult with an advanced solid tumor such as melanoma, head and neck, liver or kidney cancer. For the CDR3, the DNA is TGTGCCAGCAGCTTGGGGGACAGGGTGCTCTATGGCTACACCTTC. Encoded protein: CASSLGDRVLYGYTF.